Each of the 6 T cell receptor beta chains below was sequenced from the same sample in a study of blood T cells in healthy people across ages. PCR was performed a second time for about 7 to 11 cycles using a sample-barcoded 5' primer and a J-beta primer mix. TCRdb itself ran the 5' RACE reads through MiXCR, one entry per CDR3 protein. The sample records around 800,000 distinct CDR3 sequences, under 80% being singletons. The sequenced sample was blood. Receptors originate from a young man in good health.

The chain has TRBV20-1 and TRBJ1-2, with TRBD1 matching over 9 bases. This CDR3 comprises 13 residues. The germline gives CDR1 DFQATT, CDR2 SNEGSKA (reference sequence). This CDR3 is CSAQGGTGSGYTF. CDR3 nucleotides: TGCAGCGCACAAGGCGGGACAGGGAGCGGCTACACCTTC.

The rearrangement uses TRBV7-9 and TRBJ1-6; D remains ambiguous. Trimming shortened V by 3 bases and J by 6 bases, and 9 bases separated the two germline ends. Germline CDR1 and CDR2: SEHNR and FQNEAQ (reference sequence). The CDR3 runs to 14 residues. The CDR3 DNA follows: TGTGCCAGCAGCTTCGACGGAATTAATTCACCCCTCCACTTT. Amino acids: CASSFDGINSPLHF. The full variable domain, rest sourced from reference TRBV7-9 and TRBJ1-6, is DTGVSQNPRHKITKRGQNVTFRCDPISEHNRLYWYRQTLGQGPEFLTYFQNEAQLEKSRLLSDRFSAERPKGSFSTLEIQRTEQGDSAMYLCASSFDGINSPLHFGNGTRLTVT.

The chain uses TRBV11-1 and TRBJ2-3; a weak D match, TRBD2 (6 bases). Trimming took 1 base from V and 4 from J, leaving 15 bases between them. Looked up from germline, CDR1 is SGHAT and CDR2 is FQDESV (reference sequence). The CDR3 has 16 residues. This chain's CDR3 is CASSLEGPPGADTQYF. CDR3 nucleotides: TGTGCCAGCAGCTTAGAAGGCCCTCCGGGGGCAGATACGCAGTATTTT.

V usage is TRBV5-1 and J usage is TRBJ2-4, with D maybe TRBD1 (6 bases). The J call may be in error: the DNA end matches TRBJ2-7 better. The CDR3 has 15 amino acids. CDR1 SGHRS and CDR2 YFSETQ come from the germline V gene. This chain's CDR3 is CASSLTGREDYEQYF. The CDR3 DNA follows: TGCGCCAGCAGCTTGACAGGGCGCGAGGACTACGAGCAGTACTTC.

The genes are TRBV6-1 and TRBJ2-3; 13 bases fit TRBD2. V was clipped by 5 bases and J by 2 bases; unmatched bases: 10. This CDR3 is built from 18 residues. Germline lookup yields CDR1 MNHNS and CDR2 SASEGT. The CDR3 spells CASSPGLAGAYSTDTQYF. The CDR3 region has the DNA TGTGCCAGCAGTCCCGGACTAGCGGGGGCCTATTCCACAGATACGCAGTATTTT.

Here the CDR3 DNA reads TGCAGTGCTGGGAAGGGTATCAACTATGGCTACACCTTC. Translated, it gives CSAGKGINYGYTF. V gene TRBV20-1 combines with J gene TRBJ1-2; the D is unclear. The ends were cut back, 5 bases at V and 2 bases at J, with 12 bases in the middle. Germline CDR1 reads DFQATT; CDR2 reads SNEGSKA (reference sequence). The CDR3 totals 13 residues.